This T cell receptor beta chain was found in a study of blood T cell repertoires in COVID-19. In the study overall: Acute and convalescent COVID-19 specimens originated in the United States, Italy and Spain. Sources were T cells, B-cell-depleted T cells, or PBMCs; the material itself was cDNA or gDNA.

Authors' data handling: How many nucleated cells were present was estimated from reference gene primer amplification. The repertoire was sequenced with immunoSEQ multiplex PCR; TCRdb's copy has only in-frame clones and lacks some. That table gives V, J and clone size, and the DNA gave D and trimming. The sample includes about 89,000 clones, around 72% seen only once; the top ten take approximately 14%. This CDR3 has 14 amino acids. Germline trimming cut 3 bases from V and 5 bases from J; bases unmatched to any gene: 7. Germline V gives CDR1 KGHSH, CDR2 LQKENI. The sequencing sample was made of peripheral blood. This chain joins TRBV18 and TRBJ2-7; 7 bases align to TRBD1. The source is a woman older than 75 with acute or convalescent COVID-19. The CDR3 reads CASSPTGDLHEQYF. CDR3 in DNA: TGTGCCAGCTCACCCACAGGGGATTTACACGAGCAGTACTTC.